The TCR beta chain described here comes from a study of human T cells and chemical hapten exposure. Documented time point: healthy volunteer bleed at 6 weeks. The total RNA was obtained from whole blood that was not fractionated. MiXCR, run by TCRdb on the RACE reads, gives a single entry per CDR3 protein. The table records around 65,000 distinct CDR3 sequences, around 6.1% of them present only once. The CDR3 extends over 16 amino acids. V was pared by 4 bases and J by 6 bases, with 20 bases between. Germline V gene lookup returns CDR1 MDHEN and CDR2 SYDVKM. This TCR came from a female donor in good health. Some clones in this sample may be carry-over from other donors' samples. The chain is built from TRBV28 and TRBJ2-3; tentatively, D is TRBD1 or TRBD2 (5 bases each). The material sequenced was whole blood. CDR3 amino acids: CASSSGTPAGVDTQYF. In DNA, the CDR3 is TGTGCCAGCAGTTCCGGGACGCCCGCGGGTGTGGATACGCAGTATTTT. The variable domain in full, completed from reference TRBV28 and TRBJ2-3, reads DVKVTQSSRYLVKRTGEKVFLECVQDMDHENMFWYRQDPGLGLRLIYFSYDVKMKEKGDIPEGYSVSREKKERFSLILESASTNQTSMYLCASSSGTPAGVDTQYFGPGTRLTVL.